This TCR beta chain appears in the sequencing data of a study of patients and donors after allogeneic stem cell transplantation. This clonotype was seen repeatedly, ten times or more. This CDR3 spans 15 amino acids. V was cut by 4 bases and J by 0 bases, with 10 bases left in between. From germline, CDR1 is MNHEY and CDR2 SMNVEV (reference sequence). TCRdb recomputed calls from the RT-PCR reads with MiXCR, one row per CDR3 protein. The sample consists of about 960,000 distinct CDR3 sequences, 15% to 20% of them appearing once. J is TRBJ1-5 and V is TRBV27; D is perhaps TRBD1 (6 bases). Sequencing was performed on blood, either unsorted or a sorted T cell fraction (not recorded which). The TCR was taken from a human donor who was either an allogeneic HSCT recipient or a stem cell or donor lymphocyte infusion donor (not recorded which). It is not recorded whose cells these are; they may come from a transplant donor. CDR3 region: CASSSGQSSNQPQHF. In nucleotides, the CDR3 is TGTGCCAGCAGTTCCGGACAGTCTAGCAATCAGCCCCAGCATTTT.